The 9 T cell receptor beta chains below come from one sample, sequenced in a study of siplizumab effects on memory and regulatory T cells. Sequenced by immunoSEQ multiplex PCR; TCRdb stores in-frame clones only, minus some. The sample carries 97,000 or so clones, 80% to 95% recorded once. Source material: CD4+ T cells sorted from blood. These receptors were collected from a human donor in good health.

The count of this clone is one. The genes are TRBV7-3 and TRBJ2-5, with 7 bases lining up with TRBD2. The V segment lost 5 bases and the J segment 5 bases; nucleotides outside the gene matches: 8. The CDR3 consists of 14 residues. The germline CDR1 and CDR2 sequences are SGHTA and FQGTGA. CDR3 in DNA: TGTGCCAGCAGCCCAGGCGGGAGCGTCGAGACCCAGTACTTC. Translated, it gives CASSPGGSVETQYF.

The genes are TRBV30 and TRBJ2-1; D possibly matches TRBD1 or TRBD2 (7 bases each). CDR3 size: 16 residues. From germline, CDR1 is GTSNPN and CDR2 SVGIG (reference sequence). Trimming took 5 bases from V and 7 from J, leaving 24 bases between them. The CDR3 DNA sequence: TGTGCCTGGCGTGAGTACGGGAGGTGGACAGGTAATGAGCAGTTCTTC. It is translated as CAWREYGRWTGNEQFF.

This chain uses TRBV27 with TRBJ1-2; D might be TRBD1 (6 bases). V was pared by 5 bases and J by 4 bases, with 20 bases between. The CDR3 totals 16 residues. Germline V CDR1 and CDR2: MNHEY, SMNVEV (reference sequence). This chain's CDR3 is CASSLMGHSSAYGYTF. Here the CDR3 DNA reads TGTGCCAGCAGTCTTATGGGACATTCCTCTGCCTATGGCTACACCTTC.

The genes are TRBV19 and TRBJ1-2; 7 bases line up with TRBD1. Germline assignment: CDR1 LNHDA and CDR2 SQIVND (reference sequence). The V segment lost 5 bases and the J segment 5 bases; nucleotides outside the gene matches: 8. The CDR3 contains 14 residues. CDR3 coding DNA: TGTGCCAGTAGTTCGGGACAGAGTTCTTATGGCTACACCTTC. Translating gives CASSSGQSSYGYTF.

The chain links TRBV6-4 to TRBJ2-1, with D uncertain. This CDR3 has 15 residues. In germline, CDR1 is MRHNA, CDR2 SNTAGT. V shed 3 bases and J shed 3 bases, with 12 bases lying between them. The CDR3 coding sequence is TGTGCCAGCAGTGATCACTACTCGGGCTACAATGAGCAGTTCTTC. Its translation is CASSDHYSGYNEQFF.

This sequence joins TRBV18 and TRBJ2-7; the match to TRBD2 covers 10 bases. The V gene's germline CDR1 is KGHSH and CDR2 LQKENI. Trimming cost V 4 bases and J 6 bases; bases outside gene matches: 18. The CDR3 consists of 18 residues. CDR3 in amino acids: CASSLGVRSGRAQSEQYF. Here the CDR3 DNA reads TGTGCCAGCTCACTGGGAGTAAGAAGCGGGAGGGCCCAAAGCGAGCAGTACTTC.

V usage is TRBV15 and J usage is TRBJ2-7; D perhaps matches TRBD2 (6 bases). Trimming removed 0 bases from V and 9 bases from J, with 15 bases in between. CDR1 LNHNV and CDR2 YYDKDF come from the germline V gene (reference sequence). The CDR3 is 14 amino acids. DNA for the CDR3: TGTGCCACCAGCAGAGATCGGTCTGCCGGGGGGCAGTACTTC. It translates to CATSRDRSAGGQYF.

The rearrangement links TRBV5-4 to TRBJ1-4; the D is unclear. Looked up from germline, CDR1 is SGHNT and CDR2 is YYREEE (reference sequence). The CDR3 is 14 residues long. V shed 0 bases and J shed 4 bases, with 7 bases lying between them. CDR3 region: CASSLEAVNEKLFF. CDR3 nucleotides: TGTGCCAGCAGCTTGGAGGCAGTTAATGAAAAACTGTTTTTT.

V gene TRBV19 combines with J gene TRBJ2-5; the D is unclear. The CDR3 has 11 amino acids. The ends were cut back, 5 bases at V and 5 bases at J, with 6 bases in the middle. The germline V gene has CDR1 LNHDA and CDR2 SQIVND (reference sequence). CDR3 in DNA: TGTGCCAGTAGTGCTTCGGAGACCCAGTACTTC. Protein product: CASSASETQYF.